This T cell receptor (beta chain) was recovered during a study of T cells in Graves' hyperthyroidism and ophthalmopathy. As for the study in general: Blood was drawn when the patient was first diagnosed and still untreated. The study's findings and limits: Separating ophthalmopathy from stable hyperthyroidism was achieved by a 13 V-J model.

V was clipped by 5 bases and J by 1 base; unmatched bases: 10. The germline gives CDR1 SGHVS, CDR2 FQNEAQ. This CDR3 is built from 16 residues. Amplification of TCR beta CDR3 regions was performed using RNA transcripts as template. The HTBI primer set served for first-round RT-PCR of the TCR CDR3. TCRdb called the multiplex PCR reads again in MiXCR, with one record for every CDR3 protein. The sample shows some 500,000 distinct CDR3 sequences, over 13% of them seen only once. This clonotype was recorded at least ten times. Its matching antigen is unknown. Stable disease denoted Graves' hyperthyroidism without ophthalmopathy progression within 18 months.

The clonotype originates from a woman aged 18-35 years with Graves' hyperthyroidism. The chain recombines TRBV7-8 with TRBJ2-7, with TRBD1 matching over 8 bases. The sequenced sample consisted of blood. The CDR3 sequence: CASSKTPGQVSYEQYV. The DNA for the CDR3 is TGTGCCAGCAGCAAGACGCCGGGACAGGTGTCCTACGAGCAGTACGTC.